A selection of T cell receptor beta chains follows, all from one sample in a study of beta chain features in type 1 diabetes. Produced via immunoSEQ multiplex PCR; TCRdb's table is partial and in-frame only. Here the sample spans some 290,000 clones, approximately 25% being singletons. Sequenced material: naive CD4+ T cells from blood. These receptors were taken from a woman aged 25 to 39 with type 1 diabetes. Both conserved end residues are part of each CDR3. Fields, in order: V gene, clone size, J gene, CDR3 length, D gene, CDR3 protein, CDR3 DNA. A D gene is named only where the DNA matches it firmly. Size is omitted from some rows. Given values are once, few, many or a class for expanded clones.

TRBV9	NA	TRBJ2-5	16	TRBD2	CASSPRSGTTKETQYF	TGTGCCAGCAGCCCCCGGTCCGGGACTACTAAAGAGACCCAGTACTTC
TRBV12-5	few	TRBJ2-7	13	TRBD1	CASGLGQGYEQYF	TGTGCTAGTGGTCTTGGACAGGGCTACGAGCAGTACTTC
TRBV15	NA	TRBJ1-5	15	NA	CATSGRGRGGQPQHF	TGTGCCACCAGCGGGCGGGGGCGCGGAGGTCAGCCCCAGCATTTT
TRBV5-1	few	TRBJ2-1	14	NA	CASSLGTGGDEQFF	TGCGCCAGCAGCTTGGGAACAGGGGGGGATGAGCAGTTCTTC
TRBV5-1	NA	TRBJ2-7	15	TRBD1	CASRVTGESSYEQYF	TGCGCCAGCAGAGTGACAGGGGAGAGCTCCTACGAGCAGTACTTC
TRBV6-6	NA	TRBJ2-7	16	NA	CASSYSVTGNDHEQYF	TGTGCCAGCAGTTACTCTGTGACGGGAAATGACCACGAGCAGTACTTC
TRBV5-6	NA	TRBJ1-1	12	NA	CASSSGQAEAFF	TGTGCCAGCAGCTCGGGACAAGCTGAAGCTTTCTTT
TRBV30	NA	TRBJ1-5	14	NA	CAWSNFAIRQPQHF	TGTGCCTGGAGTAATTTTGCTATCAGGCAGCCCCAGCATTTT
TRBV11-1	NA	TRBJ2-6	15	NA	CASSYGPSGANVLTF	TGTGCCAGCAGCTATGGCCCCTCTGGGGCCAACGTCCTGACTTTC
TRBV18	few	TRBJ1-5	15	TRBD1	CASSLQGGRNQPQHF	TGTGCCAGCTCACTCCAGGGGGGTCGGAATCAGCCCCAGCATTTT
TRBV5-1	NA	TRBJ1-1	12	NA	CASSLVGSEAFF	TGCGCCAGCAGCTTGGTTGGCAGTGAAGCTTTCTTT
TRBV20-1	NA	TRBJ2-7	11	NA	CSALRVYEQYF	TGCAGTGCTCTCAGGGTCTACGAGCAGTACTTC
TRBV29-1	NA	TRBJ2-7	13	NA	CSVGQPSSYEQYF	TGCAGCGTTGGACAGCCGAGCTCCTACGAGCAGTACTTC
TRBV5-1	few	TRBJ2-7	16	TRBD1	CASSEDRGLVNDEQYF	TGCGCCAGCAGCGAGGACAGGGGGCTTGTAAACGACGAGCAGTACTTC
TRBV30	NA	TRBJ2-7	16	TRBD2	CAWTPLRIAGTYEQYF	TGTGCCTGGACCCCTCTTCGGATAGCGGGGACCTACGAGCAGTACTTC
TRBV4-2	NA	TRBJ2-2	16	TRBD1	CASSQESRGQGGELFF	TGTGCCAGCAGCCAAGAAAGTAGGGGGCAGGGCGGGGAGCTGTTTTTT